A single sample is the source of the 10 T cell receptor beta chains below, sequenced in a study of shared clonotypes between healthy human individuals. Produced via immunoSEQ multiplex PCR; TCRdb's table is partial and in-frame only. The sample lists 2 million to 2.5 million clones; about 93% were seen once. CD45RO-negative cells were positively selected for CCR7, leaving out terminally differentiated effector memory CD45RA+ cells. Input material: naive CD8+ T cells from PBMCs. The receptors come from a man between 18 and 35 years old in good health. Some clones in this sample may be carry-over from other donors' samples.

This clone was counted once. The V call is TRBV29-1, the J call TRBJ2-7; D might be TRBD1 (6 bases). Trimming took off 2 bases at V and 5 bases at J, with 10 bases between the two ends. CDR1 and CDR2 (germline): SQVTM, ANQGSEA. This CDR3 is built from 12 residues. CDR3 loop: CSVEWTAHEQYF. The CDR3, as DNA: TGCAGCGTTGAATGGACAGCTCACGAGCAGTACTTC.

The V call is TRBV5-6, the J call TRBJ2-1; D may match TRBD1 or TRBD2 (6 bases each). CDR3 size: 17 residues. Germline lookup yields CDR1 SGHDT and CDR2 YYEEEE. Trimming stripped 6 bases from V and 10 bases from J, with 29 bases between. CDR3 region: CASTPPPGAQGFREQFF. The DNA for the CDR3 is TGTGCCAGCACCCCTCCTCCGGGGGCCCAAGGATTTCGGGAGCAGTTCTTC.

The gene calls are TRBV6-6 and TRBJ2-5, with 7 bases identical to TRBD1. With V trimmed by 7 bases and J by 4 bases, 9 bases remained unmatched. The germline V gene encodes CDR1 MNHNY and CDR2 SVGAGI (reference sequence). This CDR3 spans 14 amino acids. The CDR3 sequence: CASNVQGGVETQYF. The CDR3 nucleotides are TGTGCCAGCAACGTCCAAGGGGGCGTAGAGACCCAGTACTTC.

The CDR3 bases are TGTGCCAGCAGCGTACAACCGGGAGGCTCCTACAATGAGCAGTTCTTC. Translation gives CASSVQPGGSYNEQFF. The rearrangement joins TRBV9 to TRBJ2-1; 7 bases agree with TRBD2. The CDR3 runs to 16 residues. Germline trimming cut 1 base from V and 0 bases from J; bases unmatched to any gene: 4. Germline V gives CDR1 SGDLS, CDR2 YYNGEE.

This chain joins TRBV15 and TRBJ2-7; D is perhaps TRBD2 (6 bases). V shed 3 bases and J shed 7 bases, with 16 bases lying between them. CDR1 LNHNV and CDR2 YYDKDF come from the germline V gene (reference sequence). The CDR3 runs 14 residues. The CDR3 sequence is CATSRGKGGREQYF. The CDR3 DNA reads TGTGCCACCAGCAGGGGCAAAGGAGGGCGGGAGCAGTACTTC.

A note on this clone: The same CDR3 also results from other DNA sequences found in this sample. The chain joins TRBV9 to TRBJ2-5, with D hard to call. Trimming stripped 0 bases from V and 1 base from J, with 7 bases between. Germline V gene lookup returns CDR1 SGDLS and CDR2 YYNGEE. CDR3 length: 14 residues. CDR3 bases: TGTGCCAGCAGCGTAGGAGCCTTCCAAGAGACCCAGTACTTC. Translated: CASSVGAFQETQYF. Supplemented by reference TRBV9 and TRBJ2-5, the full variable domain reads DSGVTQTPKHLITATGQRVTLRCSPRSGDLSVYWYQQSLDQGLQFLIQYYNGEERAKGNILERFSAQQFPDLHSELNLSSLELGDSALYFCASSVGAFQETQYFGPGTRLLVL.

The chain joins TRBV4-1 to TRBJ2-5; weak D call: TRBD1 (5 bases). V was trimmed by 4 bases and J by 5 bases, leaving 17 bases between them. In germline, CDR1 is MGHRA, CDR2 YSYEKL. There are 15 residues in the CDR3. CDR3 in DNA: TGCGCCAGCAGCCCCCACCGATCCAGGGATGAGACCCAGTACTTC. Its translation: CASSPHRSRDETQYF.

Here the CDR3 reads CADGLSTDTQYF. Written as DNA, the CDR3 is TGTGCCGATGGGCTCAGCACAGATACGCAGTATTTT. V usage is TRBV7-9 and J usage is TRBJ2-3, with D unresolved. From germline, CDR1 is SEHNR and CDR2 FQNEAQ (reference sequence). The CDR3 is 12 amino acids. V was pared by 11 bases and J by 0 bases, with 9 bases between.

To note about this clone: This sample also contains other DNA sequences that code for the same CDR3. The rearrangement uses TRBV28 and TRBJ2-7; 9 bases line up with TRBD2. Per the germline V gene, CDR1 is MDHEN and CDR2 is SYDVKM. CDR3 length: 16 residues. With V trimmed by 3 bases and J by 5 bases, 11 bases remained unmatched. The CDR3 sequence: CASSLHQYLAGNEQYF. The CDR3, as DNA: TGTGCCAGCAGTTTGCACCAATACCTAGCGGGAAACGAGCAGTACTTC.

The CDR3 nucleotides read TGTGCCAGCAGGGATTGGGACGAGTACAATGAGCAGTTCTTC. It yields the protein CASRDWDEYNEQFF. The chain is built from TRBV6-1 and TRBJ2-1; D might be TRBD1 or TRBD2, each matching 5 bases. V was cut by 6 bases and J by 4 bases, with 13 bases left in between. CDR1 is MNHNS, CDR2 SASEGT, per germline. The CDR3 extends over 14 amino acids.